Shown below are 27 T cell receptor beta chains from a single sample sequenced in a study of blood T cell repertoires in COVID-19. Assay: immunoSEQ multiplex PCR; the TCRdb copy retains only in-frame clones and omits some. Among 200,000 to 250,000 clones listed, 81% were seen once. Sequences were obtained from PBMCs or T cells enriched from blood (not recorded which). The origin of the receptors is a woman aged 45-59 years with acute COVID-19.

This clone occurred once. The chain combines TRBV28 with TRBJ2-6, with a tentative D call TRBD1 (5 bases). V lost 5 bases and J 2 bases, leaving 10 bases between the germline ends. CDR1 and CDR2 (germline): MDHEN, SYDVKM. This CDR3 contains 15 residues. The CDR3 nucleotides read TGTGCCAGCAGTCCCCTGGGGCCTGGGGCCAACGTCCTGACTTTC. This codes for CASSPLGPGANVLTF.

This chain connects TRBV18 to TRBJ2-1, with D unresolved. CDR3 length: 13 residues. Germline loops: CDR1 KGHSH, CDR2 LQKENI. V lost 3 bases and J 7 bases, leaving 10 bases between the germline ends. In DNA, the CDR3 is TGTGCCAGCTCACCCCTACCCGGGAATGAGCAGTTCTTC. Translation: CASSPLPGNEQFF.

J is TRBJ1-1 and V is TRBV28, with 9 bases identical to TRBD1. CDR1 MDHEN and CDR2 SYDVKM come from the germline V gene. With 7 bases clipped from V and 4 bases from J, the junction kept 4 bases outside the gene matches. The CDR3 runs 13 residues. The CDR3 is CASTRQGVTEAFF. For the CDR3, the DNA is TGTGCCAGCACTAGACAGGGGGTCACTGAAGCTTTCTTT.

This chain connects TRBV5-1 to TRBJ1-3; 10 bases map to TRBD1. J gave up 0 bases and V 4 bases, and 7 bases lay outside the gene matches. Germline lookup yields CDR1 SGHRS and CDR2 YFSETQ. The CDR3 is 17 amino acids. CDR3 protein: CASSMGQGPSSGNTIYF. The CDR3 DNA follows: TGCGCCAGCAGCATGGGACAGGGGCCGAGCTCTGGAAACACCATATATTTT.

The chain couples TRBV18 to TRBJ2-1, with TRBD2 identical over 11 bases. Germline V lookup: CDR1 KGHSH, CDR2 LQKENI. J gave up 4 bases and V 6 bases, and 5 bases lay outside the gene matches. The CDR3 runs to 15 residues. CDR3 in amino acids: CASSLLAGVYNEQFF. Here the CDR3 DNA reads TGTGCCAGCTCGCTACTAGCGGGAGTGTACAATGAGCAGTTCTTC.

The V and J genes are TRBV5-1 and TRBJ1-1; D is possibly TRBD1 (5 bases). The germline V and J ends were trimmed by 2 bases and 5 bases, with 10 bases remaining between them. The CDR3 is 13 amino acids. The germline CDR1 and CDR2 sequences are SGHRS and YFSETQ. The CDR3 reads CASSFGGGTEAFF. In DNA, the CDR3 is TGCGCCAGCAGCTTCGGGGGTGGGACTGAAGCTTTCTTT.

The rearrangement links TRBV21-1 to TRBJ1-5; no check of the table's D call, TRBD1, against the DNA was made. TRBV21-1 is recorded as a pseudogene. The CDR3 contains 17 residues. CDR3 nucleotides: TGTGCCAGCGGTAAACAGGGGGCAAAAACACTCAATCAGCCCCAGCATTTT. As protein: CASGKQGAKTLNQPQHF.

This clone was recorded once. This chain joins TRBV4-1 and TRBJ1-6; D unresolved. This CDR3 is 15 amino acids long. CDR1 is MGHRA, CDR2 YSYEKL, per germline. V lost 6 bases and J lost 7, with 16 bases in between. The CDR3 nucleotides read TGCGCCAGCAGTCCTCCGTCCGGTTTAAATTCACCCCTCCACTTT. The encoded protein is CASSPPSGLNSPLHF.

This chain joins TRBV2 and TRBJ1-2; D ambiguous. With 10 bases removed from V and 1 base from J, the gap between germline ends came to 10 bases. The CDR3 extends over 12 amino acids. Germline V CDR1 and CDR2: SNHLY, FYNNEI. CDR3 region: CAKNRDNYGYTF. The CDR3 nucleotides are TGTGCCAAGAACAGAGATAACTATGGCTACACCTTC.

The rearrangement links TRBV27 to TRBJ2-7; D perhaps matches TRBD1 (6 bases). Germline loops: CDR1 MNHEY, CDR2 SMNVEV (reference sequence). This CDR3 contains 17 residues. V lost 2 bases to trimming and J lost 3 bases, with 20 bases between them. In nucleotides, the CDR3 is TGTGCCAGCAGTTTACTTAGCCGGACAGAGAAGAACTACGAGCAGTACTTC. It codes for CASSLLSRTEKNYEQYF.

The V call is TRBV9, the J call TRBJ1-3; tentatively, D is TRBD1 (5 bases). The CDR3 totals 19 residues. Germline V gene lookup returns CDR1 SGDLS and CDR2 YYNGEE. V was shortened by 3 bases and J by 11 bases, with 33 bases between the two germline ends. This CDR3 reads CASSGGPLLGRGTGKAIYF. CDR3 DNA sequence: TGTGCCAGCAGCGGAGGCCCCCTGCTGGGGCGGGGCACGGGTAAAGCCATATATTTT.

The chain employs TRBV2 and TRBJ2-7, with 8 bases that match TRBD1. J gave up 6 bases and V 6 bases, and 13 bases lay outside the gene matches. This CDR3 has 15 amino acids. The V gene's germline CDR1 is SNHLY and CDR2 FYNNEI. For the CDR3, the DNA is TGTGCCAGCAGCGATACTCAGGGGGCGCGGTCCGAGCAGTACTTC. It is translated as CASSDTQGARSEQYF.

Comments on this clone: A junction end diverges from the germline sequence, so it may reflect a read error. CDR3 protein: CASRNSGELFF. CDR3 nucleotides: TGTGCCAGCAGGAACAGCGGGGAGCTGTTTTTT. V gene TRBV11-3 combines with J gene TRBJ2-2; no firm D call. The CDR3 is made up of 11 amino acids. Germline V lookup: CDR1 SGHNT, CDR2 YENEEA. The complete variable domain, with remaining parts taken from reference TRBV11-3 and TRBJ2-2, reads EAGVVQSPRYKIIEKKQPVAFWCNPISGHNTLYWYLQNLGQGPELLIRYENEEAVDDSQLPKDRFSAERLKGVDSTLKIQPAELGDSAVYLCASRNSGELFFGEGSRLTVL.

This sequence joins TRBV15 and TRBJ1-6; D perhaps matches TRBD1 (6 bases). V gave up 8 bases and J gave up 4 bases, with 12 bases separating them. The CDR3 runs 14 residues. Germline values: CDR1 LNHNV, CDR2 YYDKDF (reference sequence). CDR3 protein: CATGPGQYNSPLHF. The CDR3 DNA follows: TGTGCCACCGGACCCGGACAGTATAATTCACCCCTCCACTTT. Full variable domain (remainder filled in from reference TRBV15 and TRBJ1-6): DAMVIQNPRYQVTQFGKPVTLSCSQTLNHNVMYWYQQKSSQAPKLLFHYYDKDFNNEADTPDNFQSRRPNTSFCFLDIRSPGLGDTAMYLCATGPGQYNSPLHFGNGTRLTVT.

The gene calls are TRBV5-4 and TRBJ2-7, with D maybe TRBD1 (5 bases). Germline lookup yields CDR1 SGHNT and CDR2 YYREEE (reference sequence). The CDR3 has 13 amino acids. V was clipped by 4 bases and J by 7 bases, with 15 bases between them. As DNA, the CDR3 is TGTGCCAGCAGCACTGGGGCAATCAGGGAGCAGTACTTC. Protein product: CASSTGAIREQYF.

The CDR3 loop is CASSLALAGSSYEQYF. CDR3 nucleotide sequence: TGTGCCAGCAGCTTAGCGCTAGCGGGGAGCTCCTACGAGCAGTACTTC. The chain employs TRBV7-2 and TRBJ2-7, with TRBD2 identical over 9 bases. Germline CDR1 is SGHTA and CDR2 is FQGNSA. V lost 0 bases, J lost 0 bases, and 3 bases stayed unmatched. The CDR3 spans 16 residues.

In its sample, this clone was seen a few times. The chain joins TRBV20-1 to TRBJ1-5; a possible D gene is TRBD1 (5 bases). This CDR3 contains 15 residues. Per germline, CDR1 DFQATT and CDR2 SNEGSKA (reference sequence). V gave up 3 bases and J gave up 3 bases, with 15 bases separating them. This chain's CDR3 is CSASFPGTTNQPQHF. DNA of the CDR3: TGCAGTGCTAGTTTTCCGGGGACTACCAATCAGCCCCAGCATTTT.

CDR3 sequence: CASSFSISNYGYTF. Here the CDR3 DNA reads TGTGCCAGCAGCTTCAGTATTTCTAACTATGGCTACACCTTC. The V and J genes are TRBV5-6 and TRBJ1-2; no clear D. Germline CDR1 is SGHDT and CDR2 is YYEEEE. V was cut by 2 bases and J by 0 bases, with 8 bases left in between. CDR3 size: 14 residues.

This chain connects TRBV5-4 to TRBJ2-1, with 9 bases fitting TRBD2. The V gene's germline CDR1 is SGHNT and CDR2 YYREEE (reference sequence). The CDR3 extends over 15 amino acids. J gave up 6 bases and V 2 bases, and 6 bases lay outside the gene matches. DNA for the CDR3: TGTGCCAGCAGCTTCCGAGGACTAGCGACCAATGAGCAGTTCTTC. Protein sequence: CASSFRGLATNEQFF.

The rearrangement joins TRBV19 to TRBJ2-7; the D gene is possibly TRBD2 (5 bases). Germline values: CDR1 LNHDA, CDR2 SQIVND (reference sequence). The V end lost 4 bases, the J end lost 4 bases, and 17 bases lay between the germline ends. The CDR3 covers 15 residues. CDR3 DNA sequence: TGTGCCAGTAGTACCCTACCGGGATTTACTTACGAGCAGTACTTC. Its translation: CASSTLPGFTYEQYF.

The V call is TRBV28, the J call TRBJ2-4, with 9 bases matching TRBD1. Trimming at V came to 2 bases and at J to 4 bases, leaving 3 bases not matched to a gene. Germline CDR1 is MDHEN and CDR2 is SYDVKM. This CDR3 is 15 amino acids long. CDR3 region: CASSLRGTGKNIQYF. The CDR3 DNA reads TGTGCCAGCAGTTTAAGGGGGACAGGGAAAAACATTCAGTACTTC.

The rearrangement joins TRBV6-6 to TRBJ1-3; tentative D call: TRBD1 (5 bases). V was pared by 6 bases and J by 1 base, with 10 bases between. Germline CDR1 is MNHNY and CDR2 is SVGAGI (reference sequence). The CDR3 has 14 residues. CDR3 sequence: CASSRGSSGNTIYF. The CDR3 DNA reads TGTGCCAGCAGCCGGGGGTCATCTGGAAACACCATATATTTT.

The V gene is TRBV18, the J gene TRBJ2-3; no clear D. The CDR3 totals 16 residues. Germline V gene lookup returns CDR1 KGHSH and CDR2 LQKENI. V lost 2 bases and J lost 1, with 13 bases in between. CDR3 sequence: CASSPSLPRGTDTQYF. The CDR3 region has the DNA TGTGCCAGCTCACCATCCCTCCCCCGAGGCACAGATACGCAGTATTTT.

The chain combines TRBV28 with TRBJ1-5; maybe TRBD1 (5 bases). The CDR3 spans 15 residues. Trimming removed 6 bases from V and 0 bases from J, with 12 bases in between. The germline V gene encodes CDR1 MDHEN and CDR2 SYDVKM. CDR3 residues: CASRGGGDSNQPQHF. Here the CDR3 DNA reads TGTGCCAGCAGGGGGGGTGGTGATAGCAATCAGCCCCAGCATTTT.

The chain joins TRBV15 to TRBJ1-5, with TRBD1 identical over 10 bases. After removal of 5 bases from V and 4 bases from J, the junction contained 5 bases not matched to a gene. The CDR3 is made up of 15 amino acids. CDR1 is LNHNV and CDR2 is YYDKDF in the germline V gene (reference sequence). CDR3 DNA: TGTGCCACCAGCGCCGGGACAGGGGAAAATCAGCCCCAGCATTTT. Amino acid sequence: CATSAGTGENQPQHF.

This clone was counted only a few times. The V gene is TRBV27, the J gene TRBJ1-1, with 9 nucleotides matching TRBD1. Per germline, CDR1 MNHEY and CDR2 SMNVEV (reference sequence). The V segment lost 5 bases and the J segment 11 bases; nucleotides outside the gene matches: 6. The CDR3 runs to 12 residues. CDR3 residues: CASSTRTGEAFF. CDR3 DNA sequence: TGTGCCAGCAGTACCCGGACAGGGGAGGCTTTCTTT.

This chain joins TRBV10-3 and TRBJ1-3; a possible D gene is TRBD1 (5 bases). The CDR3 is 19 residues long. With 4 bases removed from V and 0 bases from J, the gap between germline ends came to 22 bases. Germline values: CDR1 ENHRY, CDR2 SYGVKD. The CDR3 DNA is TGTGCCATCAGTGGACACTCCGGGGGAGGGGAGAGCTCTGGAAACACCATATATTTT. This codes for CAISGHSGGGESSGNTIYF.